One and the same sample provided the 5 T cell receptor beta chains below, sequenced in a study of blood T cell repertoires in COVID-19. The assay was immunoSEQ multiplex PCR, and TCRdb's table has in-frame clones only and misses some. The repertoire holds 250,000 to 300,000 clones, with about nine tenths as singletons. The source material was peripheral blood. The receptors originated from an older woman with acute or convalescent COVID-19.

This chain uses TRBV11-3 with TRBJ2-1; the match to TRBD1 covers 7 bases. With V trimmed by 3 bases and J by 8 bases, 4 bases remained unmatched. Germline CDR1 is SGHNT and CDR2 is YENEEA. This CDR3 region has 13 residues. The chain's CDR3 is CASSFTGDHEQFF. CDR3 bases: TGTGCCAGCAGCTTCACAGGGGACCATGAGCAGTTCTTC.

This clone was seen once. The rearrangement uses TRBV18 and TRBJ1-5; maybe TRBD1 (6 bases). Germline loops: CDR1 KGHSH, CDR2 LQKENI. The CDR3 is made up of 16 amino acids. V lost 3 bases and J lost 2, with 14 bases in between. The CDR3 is CASSPPGRGGNQPQHF. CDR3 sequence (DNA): TGTGCCAGCTCACCCCCAGGCAGGGGTGGCAATCAGCCCCAGCATTTT.

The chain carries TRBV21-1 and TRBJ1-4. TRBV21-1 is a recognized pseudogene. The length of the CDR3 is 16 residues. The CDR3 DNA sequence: TGTGCCAGCAGCAGGCGAGGGCCCTTTTGTAATGAAAAACTGTTTTTT. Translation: CASSRRGPFCNEKLFF.

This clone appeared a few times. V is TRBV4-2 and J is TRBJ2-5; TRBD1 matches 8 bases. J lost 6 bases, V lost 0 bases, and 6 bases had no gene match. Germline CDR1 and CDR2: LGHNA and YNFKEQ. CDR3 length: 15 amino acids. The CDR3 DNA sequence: TGTGCCAGCAGCCAAGAAGCCCGACAGGGGCAGACCCAGTACTTC. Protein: CASSQEARQGQTQYF.

CDR3 DNA sequence: TGTGCCAGCAGCTATGGGGCTAGCGGGGGTGGAGATACGCAGTATTTT. This sequence encodes CASSYGASGGGDTQYF. The chain carries TRBV7-9 and TRBJ2-3; 10 nucleotides line up with TRBD2. V gave up 4 bases and J gave up 5 bases; unmatched junction bases: 9. This CDR3 is 16 amino acids long. In germline, CDR1 is SEHNR, CDR2 FQNEAQ (reference sequence).